This TCR beta chain was profiled in a study of beta chain features in type 1 diabetes. Remarks on this clone: The antigen remains undetermined.

Overall study findings and caveats: For Type 1 diabetes patients, all four CD4+ subsets carried TCRB CDR3s that were moderately but significantly shorter.

CDR3 size: 15 residues. V was shortened by 2 bases and J by 7 bases, with 17 bases between the two germline ends. Germline CDR1 and CDR2: GTSNPN and SVGIG (reference sequence). Every bit of the isolated RNA underwent reverse transcription, so sequencing read expressed TCRB transcripts. Clones were sequenced by immunoSEQ multiplex PCR, and TCRdb holds only the in-frame ones, with some missing. The table has 600,000 to 700,000 clones, roughly 12% seen once; the top ten hold around 0.022%. This receptor was identified in a man younger than 35 with type 1 diabetes. Sequencing used naive CD4+ T cells from blood. The chain recombines TRBV30 with TRBJ1-4, with D unresolved. CDR3 DNA: TGTGCCTGGAGTACTTCCCGGCCGAGGAGTGAAAAACTGTTTTTT. It yields the protein CAWSTSRPRSEKLFF.